This T cell receptor beta chain was sequenced for a study of CD8 T cells in Susac syndrome. Germline V gene sequence: CDR1 MNHNY, CDR2 SVGAGI (reference sequence). The CDR3 has 15 amino acids. Trimming removed 4 bases at V and 3 bases at J, with 12 bases between. The authors reverse transcribed about 0.45 to 1 ug RNA with random hexamers. With immunoSEQ multiplex PCR, TCR beta CDR3 was amplified across 54 Vbeta and 13 Jbeta. TCRdb processed the immunoSEQ multiplex PCR reads anew with MiXCR; each CDR3 protein has one entry. Altogether some 300,000 distinct CDR3 sequences are present, approximately 89% being singletons, with the ten largest covering 0.18%.

Sequencing used CD8+ T cells from PBMCs. The receptor was isolated from a human donor with multiple sclerosis. The chain has TRBV6-6 and TRBJ2-2; TRBD1 might be the D (5 bases). CDR3 coding DNA: TGTGCCAGCAGTTCCCTAAGGGGTGACACCGGGGAGCTGTTTTTT. Protein: CASSSLRGDTGELFF.